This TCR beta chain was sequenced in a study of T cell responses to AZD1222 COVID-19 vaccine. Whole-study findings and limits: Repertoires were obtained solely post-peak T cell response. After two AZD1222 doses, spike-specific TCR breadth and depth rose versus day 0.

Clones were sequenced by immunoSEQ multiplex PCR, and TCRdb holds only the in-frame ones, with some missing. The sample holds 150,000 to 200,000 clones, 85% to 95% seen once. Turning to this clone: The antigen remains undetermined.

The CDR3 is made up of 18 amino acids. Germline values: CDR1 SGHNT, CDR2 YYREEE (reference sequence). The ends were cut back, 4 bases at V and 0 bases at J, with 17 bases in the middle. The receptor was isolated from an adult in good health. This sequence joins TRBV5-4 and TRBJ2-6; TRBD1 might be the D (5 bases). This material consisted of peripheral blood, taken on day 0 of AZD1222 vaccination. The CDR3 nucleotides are TGTGCCAGCAGCCCGCAGGGAACGCGCTTCTCTGGGGCCAACGTCCTGACTTTC. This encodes CASSPQGTRFSGANVLTF.